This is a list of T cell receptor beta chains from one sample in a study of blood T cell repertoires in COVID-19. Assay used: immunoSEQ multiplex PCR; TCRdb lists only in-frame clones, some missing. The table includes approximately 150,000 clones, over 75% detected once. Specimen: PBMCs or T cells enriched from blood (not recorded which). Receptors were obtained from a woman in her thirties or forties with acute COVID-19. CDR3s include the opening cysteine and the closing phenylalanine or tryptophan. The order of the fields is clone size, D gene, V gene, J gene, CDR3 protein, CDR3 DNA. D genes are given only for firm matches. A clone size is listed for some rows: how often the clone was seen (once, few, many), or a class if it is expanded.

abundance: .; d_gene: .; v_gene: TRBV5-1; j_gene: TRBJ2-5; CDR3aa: CASSLGLGLETQYF; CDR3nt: TGCGCCAGCAGCTTGGGGTTGGGGCTAGAGACCCAGTACTTC
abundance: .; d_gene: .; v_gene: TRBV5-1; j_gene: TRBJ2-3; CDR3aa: CASRGELQQDTQYF; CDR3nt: TGCGCCAGCAGGGGAGAACTCCAACAGGATACGCAGTATTTT
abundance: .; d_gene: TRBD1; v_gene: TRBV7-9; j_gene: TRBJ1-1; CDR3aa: CASSLARGQGDRTEAFF; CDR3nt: TGTGCCAGCAGCTTAGCCCGGGGACAGGGTGATCGCACTGAAGCTTTCTTT
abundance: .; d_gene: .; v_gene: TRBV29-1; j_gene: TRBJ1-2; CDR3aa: CSVRKAGGYGYTF; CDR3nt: TGCAGCGTTCGTAAAGCTGGAGGCTATGGCTACACCTTC
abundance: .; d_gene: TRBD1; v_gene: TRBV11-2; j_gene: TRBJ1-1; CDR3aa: CASSLGPQGARGTEAFF; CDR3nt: TGTGCCAGCAGCTTAGGGCCACAGGGGGCGCGGGGCACTGAAGCTTTCTTT
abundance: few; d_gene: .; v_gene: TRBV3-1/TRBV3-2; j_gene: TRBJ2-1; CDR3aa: CASSQSTSFSEQFF; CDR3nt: TGTGCCAGCAGCCAGTCGACTAGTTTCTCTGAGCAGTTCTTC
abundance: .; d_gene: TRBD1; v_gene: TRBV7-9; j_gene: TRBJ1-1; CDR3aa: CASSPGQGDTEAFF; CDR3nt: TGTGCCAGCAGCCCGGGACAGGGAGACACTGAAGCTTTCTTT
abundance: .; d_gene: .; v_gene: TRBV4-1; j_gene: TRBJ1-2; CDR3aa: CASSQGAYGYTF; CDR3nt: TGCGCCAGCAGCCAAGGAGCCTATGGCTACACCTTC
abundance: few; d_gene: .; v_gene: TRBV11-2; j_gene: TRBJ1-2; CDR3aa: CASSPSDGMMIGYTF; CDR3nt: TGTGCCAGCAGCCCCTCGGACGGGATGATGATCGGCTACACCTTC
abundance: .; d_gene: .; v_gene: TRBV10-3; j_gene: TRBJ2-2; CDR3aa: CAISETAGELFF; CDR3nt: TGTGCCATCAGTGAGACAGCCGGGGAGCTGTTTTTT
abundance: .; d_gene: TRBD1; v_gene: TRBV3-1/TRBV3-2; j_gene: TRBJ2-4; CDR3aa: CASSQGFGRTGKNIQYF; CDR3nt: TGTGCCAGCAGCCAAGGGTTTGGTCGGACAGGGAAAAACATTCAGTACTTC
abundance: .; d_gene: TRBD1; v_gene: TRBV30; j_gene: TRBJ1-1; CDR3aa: CAWSRTGANTEAFF; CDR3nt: TGTGCCTGGAGTAGGACAGGGGCCAACACTGAAGCTTTCTTT
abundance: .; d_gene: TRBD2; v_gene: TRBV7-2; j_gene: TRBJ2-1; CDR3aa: CASSPLAVYEQFF; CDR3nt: TGTGCCAGCAGTCCTCTAGCGGTCTATGAGCAGTTCTTC
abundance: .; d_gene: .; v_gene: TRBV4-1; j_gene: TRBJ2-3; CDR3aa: CASSQILGPNTQYF; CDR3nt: TGCGCCAGCAGCCAAATACTAGGGCCCAACACGCAGTATTTT
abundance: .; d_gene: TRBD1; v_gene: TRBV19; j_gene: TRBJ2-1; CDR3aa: CASSVGQGDNKFF; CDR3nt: TGTGCCAGTAGTGTCGGACAGGGGGACAATAAGTTCTTC
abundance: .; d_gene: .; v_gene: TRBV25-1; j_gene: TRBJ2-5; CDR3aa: CASSEARGTGLGETQYF; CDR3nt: TGTGCCAGCAGTGAGGCCCGCGGCACGGGTCTTGGGGAGACCCAGTACTTC
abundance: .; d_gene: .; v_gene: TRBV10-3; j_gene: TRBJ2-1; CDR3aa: CAITQQGWDEQFF; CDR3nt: TGTGCCATCACCCAACAGGGATGGGATGAGCAGTTCTTC
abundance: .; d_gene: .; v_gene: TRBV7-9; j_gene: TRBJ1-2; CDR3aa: CASSLERTVHGYTF; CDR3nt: TGTGCCAGCAGCTTAGAAAGGACTGTCCATGGCTACACCTTC
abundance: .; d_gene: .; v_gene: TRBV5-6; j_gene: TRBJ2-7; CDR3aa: CASSSTVLMLAGSSYEQYF; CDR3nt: TGTGCCAGCAGCTCGACTGTACTAATGCTAGCAGGAAGCTCCTACGAGCAGTACTTC
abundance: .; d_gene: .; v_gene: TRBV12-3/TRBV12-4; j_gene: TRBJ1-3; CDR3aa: CASSLRDTIYF; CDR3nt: TGTGCCAGCAGTTTACGGGACACCATATATTTT
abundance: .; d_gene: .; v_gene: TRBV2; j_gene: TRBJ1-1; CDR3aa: CASSELGGSTEAFF; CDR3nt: TGTGCCAGCAGTGAACTTGGAGGGAGCACTGAAGCTTTCTTT
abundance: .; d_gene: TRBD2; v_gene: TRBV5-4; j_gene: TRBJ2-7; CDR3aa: CASSLAGGANKEQYF; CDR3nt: TGTGCCAGCAGCTTGGCGGGAGGGGCGAATAAAGAGCAGTACTTC
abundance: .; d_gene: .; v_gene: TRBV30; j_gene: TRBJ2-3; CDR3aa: CACLGQGIFTDTQYF; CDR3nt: TGTGCCTGCTTGGGGCAGGGAATATTCACAGATACGCAGTATTTT
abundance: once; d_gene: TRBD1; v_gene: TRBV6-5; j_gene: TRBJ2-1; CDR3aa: CASSYSGQGNNEQFF; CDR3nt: TGTGCCAGCAGTTACTCAGGACAGGGGAACAATGAGCAGTTCTTC
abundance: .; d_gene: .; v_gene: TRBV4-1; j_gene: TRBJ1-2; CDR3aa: CASRTIGGLSYTF; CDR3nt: TGCGCCAGCAGGACGATAGGTGGACTGAGCTACACCTTC
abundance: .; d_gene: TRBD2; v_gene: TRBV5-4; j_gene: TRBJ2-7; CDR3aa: CASSLEAGGSYEQYF; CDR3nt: TGTGCCAGCAGCTTGGAGGCGGGAGGTTCCTACGAGCAGTACTTC
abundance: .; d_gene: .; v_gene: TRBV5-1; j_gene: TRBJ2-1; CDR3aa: CASSSGDTYNEQFF; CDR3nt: TGCGCCAGCAGCTCAGGGGACACCTACAATGAGCAGTTCTTC
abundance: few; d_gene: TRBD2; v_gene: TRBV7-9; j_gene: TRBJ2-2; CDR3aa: CASSLEIWTSGSGELFF; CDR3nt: TGTGCCAGCAGCTTAGAAATTTGGACTAGCGGGAGCGGGGAGCTGTTTTTT
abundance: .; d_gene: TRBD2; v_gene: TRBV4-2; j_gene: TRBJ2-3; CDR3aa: CASSSGLAGSTDTQYF; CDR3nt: TGTGCCAGCAGCTCCGGACTAGCGGGATCCACAGATACGCAGTATTTT
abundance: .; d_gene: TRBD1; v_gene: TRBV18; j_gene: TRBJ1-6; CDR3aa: CASSKLGTGGARNNSPLHF; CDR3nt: TGTGCCAGCTCAAAGCTCGGGACAGGGGGCGCGAGGAATAATTCACCCCTCCACTTT
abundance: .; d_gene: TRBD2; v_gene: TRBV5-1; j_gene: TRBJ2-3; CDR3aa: CASSLGTAGGSTDTQYF; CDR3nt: TGCGCCAGCAGCTTGGGGACGGCGGGAGGGAGCACAGATACGCAGTATTTT
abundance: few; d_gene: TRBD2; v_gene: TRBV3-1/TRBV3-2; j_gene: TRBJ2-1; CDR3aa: CASSQDRTGGIGNEQFF; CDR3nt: TGTGCCAGCAGCCAAGATAGAACGGGAGGGATCGGAAATGAGCAGTTCTTC
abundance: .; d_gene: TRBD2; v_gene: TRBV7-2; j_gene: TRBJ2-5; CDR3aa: CASSLSWTSGAQETQYF; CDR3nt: TGTGCCAGCAGCTTATCCTGGACTAGCGGAGCCCAAGAGACCCAGTACTTC
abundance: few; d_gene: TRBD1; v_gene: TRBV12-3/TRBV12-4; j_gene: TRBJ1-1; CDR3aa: CASSWTGNTEAFF; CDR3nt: TGTGCCAGCAGTTGGACAGGGAACACTGAAGCTTTCTTT
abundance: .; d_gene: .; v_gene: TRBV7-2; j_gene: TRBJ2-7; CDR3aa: CASSLGGGQTEYF; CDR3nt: TGTGCCAGCAGCTTAGGGGGGGGGCAAACGGAGTACTTC